This TCR beta chain was obtained from a study of CD8+ T cells in alopecia areata. Overall study results and limits: In patients, TCRs were shared less clearly than in mice, and HLA may possibly be involved. Sequence data from scalp samples additionally include resident alphabeta T cells of normal skin.

This clone was counted only a few times. The antigen remains unidentified. RNA was isolated and reverse transcribed to cDNA, the sequencing template. Produced via immunoSEQ multiplex PCR; TCRdb's table is partial and in-frame only. This table has 140,000 to 150,000 clones, about half appearing once. Starting from PBMCs, sorting isolated CD4+ and CD8+ T cells. The CDR3 totals 11 residues. V gave up 5 bases and J gave up 5 bases, with 5 bases separating them. The V gene's germline CDR1 is MDHEN and CDR2 SYDVKM. This sequence originates from a human donor with alopecia areata. The source was CD4+ T cells sorted from blood, collected at week 0. J is TRBJ2-3 and V is TRBV28; D gene unclear. DNA for the CDR3: TGTGCCAGCAGTCGAAGAGATACGCAGTATTTT. Amino acid sequence: CASSRRDTQYF.